This TCR beta chain was profiled in a study of blood T cells in healthy people across ages. Study findings and constraints: The study lacked donor CMV status, which possibly confounded expanded clonotype changes. Age advanced and TCR beta diversity per million T cells fell, roughly linearly.

Peripheral blood was drawn, about 10 milliliters per donor. Next came a second PCR, run for about 7 to 12 cycles, which used a sample-barcoded 5' primer along with a J-beta primer mix. Each TCR beta cDNA got a 12-nucleotide random molecular identifier. MiXCR, applied by TCRdb to the 5' RACE reads, yields one record per CDR3 protein. The sample holds 1.5 million to 1.8 million distinct CDR3 sequences, 35% to 45% seen once. As regards this clonotype: Its antigen is undetermined.

The material sequenced was blood. The clonotype originates from a woman aged 18-30 years in good health.

CDR3 coding DNA: TGCAGTGCTAGATTGCAGGGCCAGAATAATTCACCCCTCCACTTT. Translation: CSARLQGQNNSPLHF. J is TRBJ1-6 and V is TRBV20-1; D is perhaps TRBD1 (5 bases). The germline V and J ends were trimmed by 2 bases and 5 bases, with 13 bases remaining between them. Germline assignment: CDR1 DFQATT and CDR2 SNEGSKA (reference sequence). The CDR3 covers 15 residues.